This TCR beta chain was identified in a study of blood T cell repertoires in COVID-19. Study in general: Sites in the United States, Italy and Spain provided acute and convalescent COVID-19 samples. Sample material is recorded as cDNA or gDNA derived from T cells, B-cell-depleted T cells, or PBMCs.

This CDR3 is built from 15 residues. Germline-derived CDR1 and CDR2 are SGHTA and FQGNSA. The trim removed 5 bases at V and 8 bases at J, leaving 7 bases unmatched. As processed by the authors: Estimated nucleated cell counts came from reference gene primer amplification. The method was immunoSEQ multiplex PCR; TCRdb's version includes in-frame clones alone and lacks a portion of them. D and trimming were read from the DNA, whereas the V and J calls and clone size are those reported in that table. This sample yields about 64,000 clones, of which 88% are seen a single time; around two fifths belongs to the top ten. Patients at the Seattle site were enrolled during active infection and followed longitudinally.

The rearrangement links TRBV7-2 to TRBJ2-1, with 12 bases identical to TRBD2. This TCR was recovered from a woman aged 55-70 years with COVID-19, enrolled during active disease. The sample was peripheral blood. This chain's CDR3 is CASSRLAGGPHEQFF. CDR3 DNA sequence: TGTGCCAGCAGCCGCCTAGCGGGAGGGCCCCATGAGCAGTTCTTC.